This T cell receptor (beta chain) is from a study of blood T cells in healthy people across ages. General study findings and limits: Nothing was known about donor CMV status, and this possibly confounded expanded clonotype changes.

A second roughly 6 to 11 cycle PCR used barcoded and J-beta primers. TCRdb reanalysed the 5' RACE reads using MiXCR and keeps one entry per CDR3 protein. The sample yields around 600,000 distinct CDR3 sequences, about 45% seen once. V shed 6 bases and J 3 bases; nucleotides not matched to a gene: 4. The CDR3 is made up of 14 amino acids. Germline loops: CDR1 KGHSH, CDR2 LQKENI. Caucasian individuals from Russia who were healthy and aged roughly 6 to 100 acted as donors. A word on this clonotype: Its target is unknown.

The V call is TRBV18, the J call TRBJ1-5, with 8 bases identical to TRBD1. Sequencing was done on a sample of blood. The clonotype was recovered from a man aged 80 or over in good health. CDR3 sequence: CASSPGQANQPQHF. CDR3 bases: TGTGCCAGCTCCCCGGGACAGGCCAATCAGCCCCAGCATTTT.